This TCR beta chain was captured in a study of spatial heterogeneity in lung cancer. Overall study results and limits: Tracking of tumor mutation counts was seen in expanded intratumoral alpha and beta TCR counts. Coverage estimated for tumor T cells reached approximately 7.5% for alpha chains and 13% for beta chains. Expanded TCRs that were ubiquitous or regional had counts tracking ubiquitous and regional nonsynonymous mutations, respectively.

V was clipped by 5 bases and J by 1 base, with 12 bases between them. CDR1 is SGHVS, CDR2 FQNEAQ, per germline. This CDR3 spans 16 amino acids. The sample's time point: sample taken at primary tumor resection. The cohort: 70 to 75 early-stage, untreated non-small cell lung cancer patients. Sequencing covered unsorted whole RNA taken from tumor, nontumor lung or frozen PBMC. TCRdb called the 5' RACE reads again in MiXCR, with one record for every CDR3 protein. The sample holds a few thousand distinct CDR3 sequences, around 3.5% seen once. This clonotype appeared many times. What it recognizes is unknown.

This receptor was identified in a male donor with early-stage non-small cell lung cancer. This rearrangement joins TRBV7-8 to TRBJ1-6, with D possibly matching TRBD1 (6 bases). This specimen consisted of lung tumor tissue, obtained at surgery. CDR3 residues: CASSPYRVSYNSPLHF. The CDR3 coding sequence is TGTGCCAGCAGCCCCTACAGGGTTTCCTATAATTCACCCCTCCACTTT.